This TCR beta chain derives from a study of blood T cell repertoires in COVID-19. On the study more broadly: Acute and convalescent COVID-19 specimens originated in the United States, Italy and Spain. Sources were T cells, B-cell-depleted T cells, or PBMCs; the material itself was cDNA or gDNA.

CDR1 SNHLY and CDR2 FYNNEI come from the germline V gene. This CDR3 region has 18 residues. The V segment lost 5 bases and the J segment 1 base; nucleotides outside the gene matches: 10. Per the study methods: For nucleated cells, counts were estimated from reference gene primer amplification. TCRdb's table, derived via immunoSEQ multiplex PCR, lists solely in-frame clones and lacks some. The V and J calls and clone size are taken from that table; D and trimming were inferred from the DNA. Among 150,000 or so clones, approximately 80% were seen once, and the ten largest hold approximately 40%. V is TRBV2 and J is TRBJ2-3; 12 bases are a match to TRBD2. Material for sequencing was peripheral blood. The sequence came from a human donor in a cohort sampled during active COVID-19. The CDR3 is CASSPTPTSGSGTDTQYF. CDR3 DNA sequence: TGTGCCAGCAGTCCTACACCGACTAGCGGGAGTGGCACAGATACGCAGTATTTT.